The entry below gives a single T cell receptor (beta chain) sequence along with its context. This record comes from a study of blood T cell repertoires in COVID-19. This CDR3 is built from 12 residues. Germline assignment: CDR1 SEHNR and CDR2 FQNEAQ (reference sequence). The ends were cut back, 1 base at V and 8 bases at J, with 8 bases in the middle. Sequenced by immunoSEQ multiplex PCR; TCRdb stores in-frame clones only, minus some. The table shows 260,000 or so clones, with 87% occurring only once. In assigning cohorts, the study relied on participant-reported clinical history. The origin of this receptor is a woman aged 25 to 39 with acute COVID-19. The rearrangement links TRBV7-9 to TRBJ1-2, with TRBD1 as a possible D gene (5 bases). Sequencing was done on a sample of PBMCs or T cells enriched from blood (not recorded which). CDR3: CASSLDRIGYTF. For the CDR3, the DNA is TGTGCCAGCAGCTTAGACAGGATCGGCTACACCTTC.